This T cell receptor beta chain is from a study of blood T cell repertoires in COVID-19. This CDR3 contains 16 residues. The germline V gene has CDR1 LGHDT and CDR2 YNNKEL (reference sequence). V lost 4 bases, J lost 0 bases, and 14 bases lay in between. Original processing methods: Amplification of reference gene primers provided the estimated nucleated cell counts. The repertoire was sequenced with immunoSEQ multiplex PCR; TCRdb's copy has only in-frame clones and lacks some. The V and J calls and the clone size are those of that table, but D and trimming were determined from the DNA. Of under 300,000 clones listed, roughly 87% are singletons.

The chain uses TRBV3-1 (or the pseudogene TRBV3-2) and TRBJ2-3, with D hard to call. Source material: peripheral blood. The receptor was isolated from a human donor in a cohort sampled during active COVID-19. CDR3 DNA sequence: TGTGCCAGCAGCCCCCAGACAAGTTCTAGCACAGATACGCAGTATTTT. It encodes CASSPQTSSSTDTQYF.